This T cell receptor beta chain stems from a study of T cell changes during pregnancy in multiple sclerosis. CDR1 MNHEY and CDR2 SMNVEV come from the germline V gene (reference sequence). V was pared by 5 bases and J by 4 bases, with 3 bases of the junction left unmatched. The CDR3 spans 14 residues. Using immunoSEQ multiplex PCR, the repertoire was profiled, and TCRdb retains in-frame clones only, with some absent. The sample contains 20,000 to 30,000 clones, approximately 86% of which appear only once. The clonotype comes from a female donor in good health, enrolled as a control in a pregnancy study. The chain recombines TRBV27 with TRBJ1-5, with 9 bases aligning to TRBD1. The specimen was CD4+ T cells from peripheral blood mononuclear cells, collected in the second trimester of pregnancy. CDR3: CASSPGTGNQPQHF. The CDR3 DNA is TGTGCCAGCAGTCCCGGGACAGGGAATCAGCCCCAGCATTTT.